These 10 T cell receptor beta chains were sequenced from one sample in a study of T-cell reconstitution after alpha-beta-depleted transplantation in children. Researchers prepared the TCRbeta library using unique molecular identifiers, the study reports. TCRdb re-called the PCR reads with MiXCR, one entry per CDR3 protein. The table shows roughly 500,000 distinct CDR3 sequences, with less than 35% occurring only once. The material was PBMCs from the stem cell graft donor, obtained from the stem cell graft. These receptors all come from a human donor who donated a stem cell graft to a child with aplastic anemia.

This clonotype was observed a single time. The V call is TRBV25-1, the J call TRBJ2-5; TRBD1 matches at 7 bases. Germline V gives CDR1 MGHDK, CDR2 SYGVNS. This CDR3 is built from 16 residues. J gave up 1 base and V 0 bases, and 5 bases lay outside the gene matches. The CDR3 here is CASSEYLGTAQETQYF. CDR3 DNA sequence: TGTGCCAGCAGTGAATATCTCGGGACAGCCCAAGAGACCCAGTACTTC.

This clonotype came up a few times. The chain couples TRBV27 to TRBJ2-1; TRBD1 or TRBD2 may be the D gene (5 bases each). V was shortened by 5 bases and J by 12 bases, with 17 bases between the two germline ends. The CDR3 runs 13 residues. Per the germline V gene, CDR1 is MNHEY and CDR2 is SMNVEV (reference sequence). In DNA form, the CDR3 reads TGTGCCAGCAGTAAAGGGACCTTGGGCGGGCAGTTCTTC. This gives the protein CASSKGTLGGQFF.

The chain is built from TRBV27 and TRBJ1-1; no clear D. This CDR3 is 13 amino acids long. The V gene lost 6 bases and the J gene lost 3 bases, with 11 bases spanning the gap. Germline V gene lookup returns CDR1 MNHEY and CDR2 SMNVEV (reference sequence). CDR3 in DNA: TGTGCCAGCAGCCAGGAGTTGGACACTGAAGCTTTCTTT. Amino acid sequence: CASSQELDTEAFF.

V is TRBV5-1 and J is TRBJ2-5, with 8 bases identical to TRBD2. V lost 4 bases to trimming and J lost 5 bases; unmatched junction nucleotides: 7. Germline V gene data show CDR1 as SGHRS and CDR2 as YFSETQ. CDR3 size: 14 residues. CDR3: CASSPLAGPETQYF. In DNA form, the CDR3 reads TGCGCCAGCAGCCCCCTAGCGGGTCCTGAGACCCAGTACTTC.

A few counts support this clonotype. The chain is built from TRBV12-3 or TRBV12-4 and TRBJ1-1; TRBD1 matches 8 bases. V was pared by 2 bases and J by 1 base, with 6 bases of the junction left unmatched. The CDR3 has 16 amino acids. CDR3 nucleotides: TGTGCCAGCAGTTTATCGTCAGGGGGCTCGAACACTGAAGCTTTCTTT. Encoded protein: CASSLSSGGSNTEAFF.

The chain combines TRBV19 with TRBJ1-5; TRBD1 matches at 10 bases. Germline CDR1 is LNHDA and CDR2 is SQIVND (reference sequence). The junction had 3 bases not matched to a gene; V was cut back by 3 bases and J by 1 base. The CDR3 is made up of 16 amino acids. The chain's CDR3 is CASSILTGGSNQPQHF. CDR3 sequence (DNA): TGTGCCAGTAGTATCCTGACAGGGGGCAGCAATCAGCCCCAGCATTTT.

J is TRBJ1-1 and V is TRBV14; 7 bases map to TRBD1. Germline V lookup: CDR1 SGHDN, CDR2 FVKESK. V was clipped by 1 base and J by 5 bases; unmatched bases: 10. The length of the CDR3 is 16 residues. The CDR3 bases are TGTGCCAGCAGCCAAGTTCCTAGGGGGCGCGGGACTGAAGCTTTCTTT. Translated, it gives CASSQVPRGRGTEAFF.

The gene calls are TRBV12-3 or TRBV12-4 and TRBJ1-2, with D possibly TRBD1 on 5 matching bases. The V gene lost 6 bases and the J gene lost 0 bases, with 11 bases spanning the gap. The CDR3 totals 14 residues. The CDR3 protein is CASRNGGSNYGYTF. The CDR3, as DNA: TGTGCCAGCAGAAACGGGGGTTCTAACTATGGCTACACCTTC.

The chain is built from TRBV3-1 and TRBJ1-1; no firm D call. Deletions cut 10 bases from V and 0 bases from J, with 9 bases between. Germline CDR1 reads LGHDT; CDR2 reads YNNKEL (reference sequence). The CDR3 totals 12 residues. CDR3: CATRAMNTEAFF. CDR3 coding DNA: TGTGCCACCCGGGCCATGAACACTGAAGCTTTCTTT.

This clonotype has just a few counts. The chain recombines TRBV19 with TRBJ1-5, with D maybe TRBD1 (5 bases). The germline V gene encodes CDR1 LNHDA and CDR2 SQIVND (reference sequence). The CDR3 has 15 amino acids. V was shortened by 3 bases and J by 3 bases, with 12 bases between the two germline ends. CDR3 sequence: CASSMPGIDNQPQHF. In DNA form, the CDR3 reads TGTGCCAGTAGTATGCCAGGGATAGACAATCAGCCCCAGCATTTT.